This TCR beta chain was documented in a study of T cell clonotyping in hematopoietic cell transplantation. Trimming took 6 bases from V and 5 from J, leaving 8 bases between them. Per the germline V gene, CDR1 is MGHDK and CDR2 is SYGVNS. The CDR3 covers 11 residues. Some clones are missing from TCRdb's copy, which holds only in-frame ones; the method was immunoSEQ multiplex PCR. Here the sample spans several thousand clones, roughly 29% being singletons. The sample in question was peripheral blood mononuclear cells, obtained 180 days after allogeneic stem cell transplant. The V and J genes are TRBV25-1 and TRBJ2-7; D not resolved. The clonotype originates from a male patient between 40 and 49 years old who had an allogeneic stem cell transplant from an unrelated donor, so the T cells may come from the graft donor. Some clones in this sample may be carry-over from other donors' samples. In DNA form, the CDR3 reads TGTGCCAGCAGAGGCGGCCACGAGCAGTACTTC. This sequence encodes CASRGGHEQYF.